This record looks at one T cell receptor (beta chain) sequence and its context. Its target antigen remains unknown. No much larger clone exists at a distance of one base, and base qualities are not known. This entry belongs to a study of PD-L1 blockade in urothelial cancer (TCRdb year 2017). Background on the whole study: Every patient began therapy at some point between 2013 and 2015 and was given atezolizumab 1,200 mg intravenously every 3 weeks. About 90% of the 29 patients were males with bladder-origin urothelial cancer, and about 60% of the roughly 30 reported a prior smoking history. An ECOG performance status of 0 or 1 was recorded for the patients, and 0 to 3 prior chemotherapy regimens had been received by the patients. Blood samples were analyzed at two time points: 3 weeks after treatment start (second dose) and 6 weeks after treatment start. Blood samples yielded a median of around 140,000 T cells and approximately 83,000 unique TCRs, with median clonality around 0.084. The study, an exploratory multi-omic analysis, examined somatic, immune and clinical correlates of response to PD-L1 blockade with atezolizumab in urothelial cancer. Pretreatment tumor samples and matched peripheral blood, collected serially before and after atezolizumab treatment, underwent TCR sequencing. Durable clinical benefit meant progression-free survival longer than 6 months, and TCR features were also tested against progression-free and overall survival. In the same patients, pretreatment tumors underwent whole exome sequencing and RNA sequencing in addition to TCR sequencing. Roughly 10 patients achieved durable clinical benefit and some 21 did not. Pretreatment blood TCR-seq was available for about 27 patients, at least one posttreatment blood collection was obtained for 25 or so patients, and tumor TCR-seq was available for 25 or so patients.

The CDR1 and CDR2 encoded by the germline V gene are MNHEY and SVGAGI. Trimming accounts for 1 base at V and 4 bases at J, while the number of junction bases matched to no gene is 3. The CDR3 contains 15 residues, cysteine and phenylalanine counted. Here the CDR3 DNA is all that survives: 45 bases in frame from base 1. Results and caveats for the whole study, not just this receptor: Among patients with durable benefit, tumor-associated TCR clones showed greater expansion in peripheral blood 3 weeks after treatment started (n of about 20, p = 0.022). Improved progression-free and overall survival was found to be associated with pretreatment peripheral blood TCR clonality below the median. Because the sample size was small (n = 29) and many of the analyses were exploratory, the results are meant to be hypothesis-generating.

Synthetic TCR analog templates were spiked into each PCR to estimate absolute template abundance from read counts. The immunoSEQ assay used bias-controlled V and J gene primers to amplify TCRbeta CDR3 regions from genomic DNA. Sequencing of rearranged TCRbeta segments was done at approximately 20X coverage. In the original analysis: Sequencing errors were corrected by clustering and CDR3s were annotated against IMGT to assign V, D and J genes. Downstream analyses used only productive TCRbeta rearrangements, leaving out any out-of-frame or stop-codon sequences. To compute clonality, Shannon entropy was normalized by the log of the number of unique productive sequences and then subtracted from one. Clones differing between time points or between blood and tumor were identified using Fisher's exact test with Benjamini-Hochberg correction, with an adjusted p below 0.01 applied as the threshold. TCRdb retrieved this table from immuneACCESS and kept in-frame rearrangements only. Not all clones are present; in checked studies, unresolved V genes account for under half, and no reason is known for the remainder. V and J calls and clone size are as listed in that table; D and trimming were resolved from the DNA. In this sample the table shows over 70,000 clones, approximately 87% of which occur a single time. 8.4% of the sample is taken by the ten largest.

The sample's time point label is to be understood as: peripheral blood 6 weeks after treatment start. A total of around 30 patients with locally advanced or metastatic urothelial carcinoma, treated at Memorial Sloan Kettering on a trial protocol, made up the cohort. Peripheral blood mononuclear cells were collected pretreatment and during treatment, with between 1 and 8 total time points obtained per patient. The Qiagen DNeasy Blood extraction kit was used to purify genomic DNA from total PBMCs and from tumor samples. PBMCs were collected pretreatment and during treatment and were isolated and stored as previously described.

This sequence was found in a man in his sixties or seventies with urothelial cancer. Recombination joined TRBV6-5 with TRBJ2-1, with 8 junctional bases fitting TRBD2. The sample was PBMCs, taken around atezolizumab (anti-PD-L1) treatment. The DNA sequence is as follows: TGTGCCAGCAGTTACTTGGCGGGGGGTTACAATGAGCAGTTCTTC. Its protein product is CASSYLAGGYNEQFF.